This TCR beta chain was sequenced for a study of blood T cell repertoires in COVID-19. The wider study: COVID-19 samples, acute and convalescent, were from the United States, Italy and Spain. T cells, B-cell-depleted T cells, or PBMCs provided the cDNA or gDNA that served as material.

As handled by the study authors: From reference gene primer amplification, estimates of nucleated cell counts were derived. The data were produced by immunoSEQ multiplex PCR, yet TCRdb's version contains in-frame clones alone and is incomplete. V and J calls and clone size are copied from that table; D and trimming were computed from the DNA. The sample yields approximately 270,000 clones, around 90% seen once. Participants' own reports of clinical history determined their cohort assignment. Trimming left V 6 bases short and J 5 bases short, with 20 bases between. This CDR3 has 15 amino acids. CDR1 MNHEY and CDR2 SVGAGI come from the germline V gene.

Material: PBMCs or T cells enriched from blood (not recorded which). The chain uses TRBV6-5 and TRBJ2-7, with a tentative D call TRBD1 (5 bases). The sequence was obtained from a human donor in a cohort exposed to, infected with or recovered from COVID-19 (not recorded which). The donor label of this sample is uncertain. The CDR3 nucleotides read TGTGCCAGCAGACCTCAGGGCCTTCTAAGCAACGAGCAGTACTTC. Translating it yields CASRPQGLLSNEQYF.